This T cell receptor (beta chain) was recorded in a study of shared clonotypes between healthy human individuals (TCRdb year 2020). Notes on the research overall: The cohort comprised two women and a few men aged 18 to 49 years. For each donor, CD4 naive and CD4 memory were each given three plates, CD8 naive was given two plates, and CD8 memory was given one plate. The study deeply sequenced blood TCR repertoires of about 5 healthy adults to estimate repertoire size and the extent of clonotype sharing between individuals. To increase sequencing depth and limit assay-specific biases, TCR repertoire library preparation and sequencing were carried out by different laboratories using diverse techniques. Between about 0.94 and 8.9 billion PBMCs per donor were obtained by leukapheresis.

On the study overall, not on this receptor specifically: Higher generation probabilities were observed for clonotypes shared by all four sorted-subset donors than for non-shared clonotypes. Based on pairwise subsampling, the degree of clonotype sharing among donors was expected to be affected by sequencing depth. Rarefaction of sorted-subset datasets indicated incomplete sequencing despite the large sequencing depth. Only blood was sampled, and tissue TCR repertoires likely differ from those in blood. Estimated clonotype richness was generally larger for naive than for memory subsets. Sharing across several donors was observed for approximately 5% of naive CD4, over 3% of naive CD8, 2.3% of memory CD4, and roughly 0.4% of memory CD8 clonotypes. The small number of donors limited the genetic and exposure-history diversity represented.

The donors were healthy, HIV-negative adults who had no recently reported acute infections or vaccinations. All donors were Caucasian adults living in Nashville, Tennessee, USA. CD4+ T cells were enriched by magnetic negative selection, after which naive cells were positively selected on CD45RA and the negative fraction was taken as the memory subset. Blood was collected by leukapheresis, and PBMCs were isolated by Ficoll-Histopaque density gradient centrifugation and then cryopreserved in liquid nitrogen vapor phase. Purity and quantity of every magnetically sorted T cell population were checked by analytical flow cytometry. From each sorted fraction, genomic DNA was isolated and quantified by UV absorbance on a Nanodrop 2000c. Using the deep immunoSEQ assay, multiplex PCR amplified TCR CDR3 regions from genomic DNA. Extracted genomic DNA from each cell subset was spread evenly across all wells of several immunoSEQ 96-well plates, with each plate serving as a replicate. For sorted subsets, roughly 200 ng of genomic DNA, equivalent to 25,000 to 35,000 T cell genomes, went into each replicate PCR. Purified libraries were quantified with a Qubit 3.0 fluorometer, sized on a Bioanalyzer 2100, and re-quantified with the KAPA Library Quantification kit. Every immunoSEQ 96-well plate was sequenced on a separate single-read 150-cycle Illumina NextSeq 550 flow cell. The published analysis was carried out like this. Because the immunoSEQ output held only junctional sequences and lacked quality scores, the filtering could not match the filtering applied to full-length reads. Sequences were annotated with PyIR, a Python wrapper for IgBLAST v1.9, and V/J genes and CDR3 were assigned using IMGT germline references. Reads with weak V/J assignments (E-value above 1e-6), missing CDR3, stop codons, out-of-frame junctions, or ambiguous translated residues were removed. V3J clonotypes were defined as sequences sharing an identical inferred V gene, J gene, and CDR3 amino acid sequence. Percentage overlap between repertoires was calculated by dividing the number of shared unique clonotypes by the size of the smaller repertoire. Three approaches were used to assess repertoire richness: RTK rarefaction, the Chao1 estimator, and Recon v2.1 estimates of unobserved clonotypes. OLGA was used to compute generation probabilities for all TCRbeta clonotypes that the gDNA method yielded from a handful of donors. TCRdb took over this immuneACCESS table, retaining in-frame rearrangements with V and J assigned. Such tables are incomplete; in checked studies, under half of the missing clones stem from an unresolved V gene, and the remainder is unexplained. That table gives V, J and clone size, and the DNA gave D and trimming. The sample table contains approximately 530,000 clones; only one count was recorded for more than 95% of them. Approximately 0.067% of the sample lies in the top ten.

Remarks on this clone: The clone's antigen remains unknown. Per-nucleotide qualities are absent, and no much larger clonotype sits a single base away.

The sequence was obtained from a woman in her twenties or thirties in good health. Material for sequencing was naive CD4+ T cells sorted from blood. The meaning of the sample's cell subset or site label: CD45RA+ positively selected.

CDR3 sequence: CASGSSGMGTEAFF. Read as DNA, the sequence is TGTGCTAGTGGTTCGTCAGGGATGGGCACTGAAGCTTTCTTT. The chain joins TRBV12-5 to TRBJ1-1, with a weak D call of TRBD1 (5 bases match). Spanning cysteine to phenylalanine, the CDR3 consists of 14 amino acids. Only the CDR3 part of the read is kept: 42 bases, read in frame from the first base. CDR1 and CDR2, looked up from the germline V gene, are LGHNT and FRNRAP. At the junction V is shortened by 4 bases and J by 4 bases, with 13 bases in between.